These T cell receptor beta chains were read from a single sample in a study of T-cell memory formation after mild COVID-19. TCRdb redid the calling of the 5' RACE reads with MiXCR, one entry per CDR3 protein. There are hundreds of thousands of distinct CDR3 sequences in the sample; roughly 21% occur only once, and 8.4% lies in the top ten. The sequencing sample was made of PBMCs or a T cell subset sorted from them (not recorded which). These receptor sequences come from an adult woman who had mild COVID-19 (a few samples of this study predate the infection). Cell type and time point are not known. Each CDR3 is given with its conserved first and last residue. Each record gives: J gene, D gene, V gene, clone size, CDR3 protein, CDR3 DNA. D genes are given only for firm matches. Clone size is shown for a subset of rows, as once, few, many or a class of expanded clone.

j_gene: TRBJ2-3; d_gene: NA; v_gene: TRBV7-9; abundance: few; CDR3aa: CASSPGVEDTQYF; CDR3nt: TGTGCCAGCAGCCCCGGGGTCGAAGATACGCAGTATTTT
j_gene: TRBJ1-6; d_gene: NA; v_gene: TRBV7-2; abundance: few; CDR3aa: CASSLVSESPLHF; CDR3nt: TGTGCCAGCAGCTTAGTCTCTGAGTCACCCCTCCACTTT
j_gene: TRBJ1-2; d_gene: TRBD1; v_gene: TRBV5-1; abundance: NA; CDR3aa: CASSPQLTGDGYGYTF; CDR3nt: TGCGCCAGCAGCCCGCAACTGACAGGGGATGGCTATGGCTACACCTTC
j_gene: TRBJ2-3; d_gene: NA; v_gene: TRBV12-3/TRBV12-4; abundance: many; CDR3aa: CASSFADTQYF; CDR3nt: TGTGCCAGCAGTTTCGCAGATACGCAGTATTTT
j_gene: TRBJ2-3; d_gene: NA; v_gene: TRBV2; abundance: NA; CDR3aa: CASSEAPGRYTQYF; CDR3nt: TGTGCCAGCAGTGAAGCGCCGGGGAGGTATACGCAGTATTTT
j_gene: TRBJ2-3; d_gene: TRBD2; v_gene: TRBV7-6; abundance: once; CDR3aa: CASSPQGLGLDTQYF; CDR3nt: TGTGCCAGCAGCCCCCAGGGACTAGGGTTGGATACGCAGTATTTT
j_gene: TRBJ1-2; d_gene: NA; v_gene: TRBV6-5; abundance: NA; CDR3aa: CASSYSISGNYGYTF; CDR3nt: TGTGCCAGCAGTTACTCGATTTCGGGGAACTATGGCTACACCTTC
j_gene: TRBJ2-7; d_gene: NA; v_gene: TRBV15; abundance: NA; CDR3aa: CATSRDWTPYEQYF; CDR3nt: TGTGCCACCAGCAGAGATTGGACCCCCTACGAGCAGTACTTC
j_gene: TRBJ1-4; d_gene: NA; v_gene: TRBV19; abundance: NA; CDR3aa: CASNTQGANEKLFF; CDR3nt: TGTGCCAGTAACACACAGGGAGCTAATGAAAAACTGTTTTTT
j_gene: TRBJ1-6; d_gene: NA; v_gene: TRBV5-1; abundance: few; CDR3aa: CASSLDRTGANNSPLHF; CDR3nt: TGCGCCAGCAGCTTGGATCGTACGGGAGCCAATAATTCACCCCTCCACTTT
j_gene: TRBJ2-7; d_gene: TRBD2; v_gene: TRBV3-1; abundance: NA; CDR3aa: CASSQVPSGGSEQYF; CDR3nt: TGTGCCAGCAGCCAGGTACCTAGCGGGGGGTCCGAGCAGTACTTC
j_gene: TRBJ2-1; d_gene: TRBD2; v_gene: TRBV7-9; abundance: NA; CDR3aa: CASSSSLSGGPFNEQFF; CDR3nt: TGTGCCAGCAGCTCCTCCCTTAGCGGGGGGCCCTTCAATGAGCAGTTCTTC
j_gene: TRBJ1-4; d_gene: NA; v_gene: TRBV11-2; abundance: NA; CDR3aa: CASRSPKGTNEKLFF; CDR3nt: TGTGCCAGCAGAAGCCCTAAGGGGACTAATGAAAAACTGTTTTTT
j_gene: TRBJ2-7; d_gene: NA; v_gene: TRBV10-3; abundance: NA; CDR3aa: CAISESGGTFEQYF; CDR3nt: TGTGCCATCAGTGAGTCCGGGGGGACATTCGAGCAGTACTTC
j_gene: TRBJ2-1; d_gene: TRBD2; v_gene: TRBV4-3; abundance: NA; CDR3aa: CASSPGTSGLHNEQFF; CDR3nt: TGCGCCAGCAGCCCTGGGACTAGCGGACTTCACAATGAGCAGTTCTTC
j_gene: TRBJ2-1; d_gene: NA; v_gene: TRBV19; abundance: NA; CDR3aa: CASSIGPGGEDEQFF; CDR3nt: TGTGCCAGTAGTATCGGGCCAGGGGGGGAGGATGAGCAGTTCTTC
j_gene: TRBJ1-1; d_gene: NA; v_gene: TRBV7-2; abundance: NA; CDR3aa: CASSLQLDTEAFF; CDR3nt: TGTGCCAGCAGCCTACAGTTGGACACTGAAGCTTTCTTT
j_gene: TRBJ2-5; d_gene: TRBD2; v_gene: TRBV5-6; abundance: few; CDR3aa: CASSLLAPKTQYF; CDR3nt: TGTGCCAGCAGCTTACTAGCGCCGAAGACCCAGTACTTC
j_gene: TRBJ1-2; d_gene: NA; v_gene: TRBV7-9; abundance: NA; CDR3aa: CASSLQGSGGYTF; CDR3nt: TGTGCCAGCAGCTTACAGGGTTCGGGAGGCTACACCTTC
j_gene: TRBJ2-7; d_gene: NA; v_gene: TRBV7-8; abundance: NA; CDR3aa: CASSLAAGPNPYF; CDR3nt: TGTGCCAGCAGCTTAGCTGCGGGGCCGAACCCGTACTTC
j_gene: TRBJ1-1; d_gene: TRBD1; v_gene: TRBV24-1; abundance: NA; CDR3aa: CATSQGGRDTEAFF; CDR3nt: TGTGCCACCAGTCAGGGGGGCAGAGACACTGAAGCTTTCTTT
j_gene: TRBJ1-1; d_gene: NA; v_gene: TRBV7-8; abundance: NA; CDR3aa: CASSPRGAFQGEAFF; CDR3nt: TGTGCCAGCAGCCCCAGAGGGGCCTTTCAGGGTGAAGCTTTCTTT
j_gene: TRBJ1-4; d_gene: NA; v_gene: TRBV18; abundance: NA; CDR3aa: CASSRGETDEKLFF; CDR3nt: TGTGCCAGCTCACGGGGTGAGACAGATGAAAAACTGTTTTTT
j_gene: TRBJ2-2; d_gene: NA; v_gene: TRBV7-8; abundance: NA; CDR3aa: CASSSELETGELFF; CDR3nt: TGTGCCAGCAGCTCGGAGTTGGAAACCGGGGAGCTGTTTTTT
j_gene: TRBJ1-5; d_gene: TRBD1; v_gene: TRBV9; abundance: NA; CDR3aa: CASSAGQGAQPQHF; CDR3nt: TGTGCCAGCAGCGCTGGACAGGGGGCACAGCCCCAGCATTTT
j_gene: TRBJ2-5; d_gene: NA; v_gene: TRBV5-1; abundance: few; CDR3aa: CASSLAPGNQETQYF; CDR3nt: TGCGCCAGCAGCTTGGCTCCAGGGAACCAAGAGACCCAGTACTTC
j_gene: TRBJ1-2; d_gene: NA; v_gene: TRBV7-9; abundance: few; CDR3aa: CASSLAGRQGSGYTF; CDR3nt: TGTGCCAGCAGCTTAGCCGGGAGACAAGGGAGTGGCTACACCTTC
j_gene: TRBJ2-5; d_gene: NA; v_gene: TRBV12-3/TRBV12-4; abundance: few; CDR3aa: CASRQGLGETQYF; CDR3nt: TGTGCCAGCAGGCAGGGGTTAGGGGAGACCCAGTACTTC
j_gene: TRBJ2-7; d_gene: NA; v_gene: TRBV20-1; abundance: NA; CDR3aa: CSARVGPSYEQYF; CDR3nt: TGCAGTGCTAGAGTAGGGCCTTCCTACGAGCAGTACTTC
j_gene: TRBJ2-6; d_gene: NA; v_gene: TRBV20-1; abundance: NA; CDR3aa: CSARDWRSSGANVLTF; CDR3nt: TGCAGTGCTAGAGATTGGAGAAGCTCTGGGGCCAACGTCCTGACTTTC
j_gene: TRBJ1-1; d_gene: NA; v_gene: TRBV6-6; abundance: NA; CDR3aa: CAGRGDSYTEAFF; CDR3nt: TGTGCTGGTCGCGGGGATTCCTACACTGAAGCTTTCTTT
j_gene: TRBJ1-2; d_gene: TRBD1; v_gene: TRBV19; abundance: NA; CDR3aa: CASSFGQAAWYGYTF; CDR3nt: TGTGCCAGTAGCTTTGGACAGGCCGCATGGTATGGCTACACCTTC
j_gene: TRBJ2-1; d_gene: NA; v_gene: TRBV7-3; abundance: NA; CDR3aa: CATSLGQGGSNEQFF; CDR3nt: TGTGCCACCAGCTTAGGTCAGGGAGGTAGTAATGAGCAGTTCTTC
j_gene: TRBJ2-7; d_gene: TRBD1; v_gene: TRBV5-1; abundance: few; CDR3aa: CASSRGGLVNEQYF; CDR3nt: TGCGCCAGCAGCCGAGGGGGCCTTGTGAACGAGCAGTACTTC
j_gene: TRBJ1-1; d_gene: TRBD1; v_gene: TRBV5-6; abundance: NA; CDR3aa: CASSFPDRGTEAFF; CDR3nt: TGTGCCAGCAGCTTTCCGGACAGGGGAACTGAAGCTTTCTTT
j_gene: TRBJ2-2; d_gene: NA; v_gene: TRBV4-3; abundance: once; CDR3aa: CASSQDLKGGWTGELFF; CDR3nt: TGCGCCAGCAGCCAAGACCTTAAAGGGGGATGGACCGGGGAGCTGTTTTTT
j_gene: TRBJ1-5; d_gene: TRBD1; v_gene: TRBV15; abundance: NA; CDR3aa: CATSTGQGLSNQPQHF; CDR3nt: TGTGCCACCAGCACCGGACAGGGGTTATCCAATCAGCCCCAGCATTTT
j_gene: TRBJ2-1; d_gene: TRBD2; v_gene: TRBV7-3; abundance: NA; CDR3aa: CASSSIGLAGDNEQFF; CDR3nt: TGTGCCAGCAGCTCCATTGGACTAGCGGGGGACAATGAGCAGTTCTTC
j_gene: TRBJ2-2; d_gene: NA; v_gene: TRBV7-8; abundance: NA; CDR3aa: CASKTRGNTGELFF; CDR3nt: TGTGCCAGCAAGACCAGGGGAAACACCGGGGAGCTGTTTTTT
j_gene: TRBJ1-1; d_gene: NA; v_gene: TRBV5-1; abundance: few; CDR3aa: CASSLGSAEVTEAFF; CDR3nt: TGCGCCAGCAGCTTGGGGTCGGCAGAGGTAACTGAAGCTTTCTTT
j_gene: TRBJ2-5; d_gene: NA; v_gene: TRBV18; abundance: few; CDR3aa: CASSRDGGPQETQYF; CDR3nt: TGTGCCAGCTCACGCGACGGGGGACCACAAGAGACCCAGTACTTC
j_gene: TRBJ1-2; d_gene: NA; v_gene: TRBV5-1; abundance: few; CDR3aa: CASRKSQGTSYGYTF; CDR3nt: TGCGCCAGCAGAAAGTCTCAGGGCACCAGCTATGGCTACACCTTC
j_gene: TRBJ2-2; d_gene: TRBD1; v_gene: TRBV7-9; abundance: NA; CDR3aa: CASSLDRGLSGELFF; CDR3nt: TGTGCCAGCAGCTTGGACAGGGGGCTGAGCGGGGAGCTGTTTTTT
j_gene: TRBJ2-5; d_gene: TRBD2; v_gene: TRBV3-1; abundance: NA; CDR3aa: CASSQDVSGGPTGEAQYF; CDR3nt: TGTGCCAGCAGCCAAGATGTTAGCGGGGGGCCGACGGGAGAGGCCCAGTACTTC
j_gene: TRBJ2-1; d_gene: NA; v_gene: TRBV15; abundance: few; CDR3aa: CATRPALYNEQFF; CDR3nt: TGTGCCACCAGACCCGCGTTGTACAATGAGCAGTTCTTC